Listed below are T cell receptor beta chains from one sample, sequenced in a study of cytomegalovirus exposure and HLA in healthy donors. Assay used: immunoSEQ multiplex PCR; TCRdb lists only in-frame clones, some missing. There are 150,000 to 200,000 clones in the sample; 80% to 85% occur only once, and approximately 3% lies in the top ten. Sequenced input: PBMCs. The receptors derive from a young woman in good health and CMV-seropositive. Both conserved end residues are part of each CDR3. Some rows have no size entry. The others give once, few or many, or a class for an expanded clone.

j_call v_call clone_size cdr3_aa
TRBJ2-1 TRBV5-6 NA CASSRRSHNEQFF
TRBJ1-3 TRBV5-8 NA CASSLVGRSGNTIYF
TRBJ2-1 TRBV29-1 NA CSVEAWGSESYNEQFF
TRBJ1-1 TRBV2 NA CASRPTPYGDTEAFF
TRBJ2-7 TRBV6-6 NA CASSYVGQDYEQYF
TRBJ1-2 TRBV11-2 NA CASRAPGQPPEGYGYTF
TRBJ2-1 TRBV4-1 NA CASSPPLAGPYNEQFF
TRBJ2-7 TRBV6-1 NA CASRALTASSYEQYF
TRBJ1-3 TRBV5-1 once CASRPGEAGNTIYF
TRBJ2-2 TRBV19 NA CASNPMKGQGFTGELFF
TRBJ1-1 TRBV29-1 NA CSAHSPQGLAFF
TRBJ2-5 TRBV4-2 few CASSQGHRSGETQYF
TRBJ1-1 TRBV5-1 NA CASRPTGASGGTFF
TRBJ1-5 TRBV19 NA CASIGQGGSNQPQHF
TRBJ1-2 TRBV11-2 NA CASSPGTGTNYGYTF